This T cell receptor (beta chain) was found in a study of human T cells and chemical hapten exposure. At the level of the study: Subjects had 2% DPC placed on around 2 cm by around 2 cm of upper inner arm skin for sensitization. Patients, largely female, had alopecia areata, totalis or universalis.

From the RACE reads, TCRdb called clonotypes with MiXCR, one entry per CDR3 protein. The table has around 110,000 distinct CDR3 sequences, roughly an eighth seen once; the top ten hold more than 1.3%. This clonotype occurred a few times. Stated time point: patch test 1, 2 weeks after DPC sensitization. Treatment indicated: therapeutic diphenylcyclopropenone sensitization with weekly scalp DPC. The germline V gene has CDR1 SGHVS and CDR2 FNYEAQ. The CDR3 length is 17 residues. With 3 bases clipped from V and 4 bases from J, the junction kept 12 bases outside the gene matches. This sequence was found in a woman aged 50 to 60 with alopecia areata. Some clones in this sample may be carry-over from other donors' samples. The rearrangement joins TRBV7-6 to TRBJ2-1, with TRBD1 matching over 7 bases. The sequencing used whole blood, collected in connection with sensitization to the hapten diphenylcyclopropenone (DPC). The CDR3 nucleotides are TGTGCCAGCAGCTTGGCAGTCTACAGGGGAGCTTACAATGAGCAGTTCTTC. Its protein product is CASSLAVYRGAYNEQFF.